Each of the 14 T cell receptor beta chains below was sequenced from the same sample in a study of blood T cell repertoires in COVID-19. Data came from immunoSEQ multiplex PCR; TCRdb stores just in-frame clones and leaves some out. The sample contains some 97,000 clones, 88% of which appear only once. The sample was peripheral blood. The origin of the receptors is a woman aged 55-69 years with acute or convalescent COVID-19.

The chain links TRBV28 to TRBJ2-1; D is uncertain. The CDR3 length is 13 residues. CDR1 and CDR2 from the germline V gene are MDHEN and SYDVKM. Between the trimmed V and J ends, which lost 2 bases and 12 bases, there was a span of 14 bases. The CDR3 coding sequence is TGTGCCAGCAGTTTAACTATCACCCCCTGGCAGTTCTTC. Its protein is CASSLTITPWQFF.

This rearrangement joins TRBV12-2 to TRBJ2-1; the D segment call TRBD2 is taken from the table without a DNA check. TRBV12-2 represents a pseudogene. This CDR3 comprises 20 residues. The CDR3 coding sequence is TGTGCAAGTCGCTTAGGGGGATGGACTTTTGGTCTAATCTTGCGGGATGAGCAGTTCTTC. Its translation: CASRLGGWTFGLILRDEQFF.

On this clone itself: Other nucleotide sequences in the sample specify the same CDR3. The chain combines TRBV10-3 with TRBJ1-5; D unresolved. The CDR3 consists of 12 residues. Germline CDR1 is ENHRY and CDR2 is SYGVKD. Trimming stripped 0 bases from V and 7 bases from J, with 4 bases between. CDR3 protein: CAISESGQPQHF. The CDR3 DNA follows: TGTGCCATCAGTGAGTCGGGCCAGCCCCAGCATTTT.

This clone came up a few times. The rearrangement joins TRBV28 to TRBJ1-5; TRBD1 agrees at 8 bases. Trimming took 10 bases from V and 2 from J; bases not matched to a gene: 4. Germline lookup yields CDR1 MDHEN and CDR2 SYDVKM. The CDR3 is 13 residues long. The CDR3 protein is CANGQGGNQPQHF. The CDR3 nucleotides read TGTGCCAACGGACAGGGTGGCAATCAGCCCCAGCATTTT.

J is TRBJ2-2 and V is TRBV6-4; 7 bases fit TRBD2. Germline CDR1 and CDR2: MRHNA and SNTAGT. V trimming: 3 bases; J trimming: 7 bases; junction bases outside the gene matches: 5. The CDR3 has 14 residues. The CDR3 DNA reads as TGTGCCAGCAGTGAGGCGAGCGGGATCGGGGAGCTGTTTTTT. It translates to CASSEASGIGELFF.

The chain is built from TRBV5-1 and TRBJ2-2; 8 bases fit TRBD1. This CDR3 spans 15 amino acids. The ends lost 3 bases at V and 5 bases at J; junction bases unmatched: 6. From germline, CDR1 is SGHRS and CDR2 YFSETQ. The CDR3 DNA sequence: TGCGCCAGCAGCTCACAGGGGGGCTCTACCGGGGAGCTGTTTTTT. Translation gives CASSSQGGSTGELFF. The whole variable domain, filled in from reference TRBV5-1 and TRBJ2-2, reads KAGVTQTPRYLIKTRGQQVTLSCSPISGHRSVSWYQQTPGQGLQFLFEYFSETQRNKGNFPGRFSGRQFSNSRSEMNVSTLELGDSALYLCASSSQGGSTGELFFGEGSRLTVL.

This sequence joins TRBV11-3 and TRBJ2-5; perhaps TRBD2 as D (5 bases). The CDR3 is made up of 12 amino acids. Deletions cut 3 bases from V and 4 bases from J, with 6 bases between. Looked up from germline, CDR1 is SGHNT and CDR2 is YENEEA. This chain's CDR3 is CASSLEVETQYF. CDR3 DNA sequence: TGTGCCAGCAGCTTGGAGGTAGAGACCCAGTACTTC.

This clone came up once. V is TRBV9 and J is TRBJ1-1; TRBD1 agrees at 10 bases. This CDR3 has 16 amino acids. Germline values: CDR1 SGDLS, CDR2 YYNGEE. Unmatched junction bases numbered 11, after V lost 4 bases and J lost 5 bases. The CDR3 nucleotides read TGTGCCAGCAGCTTGGGACAGGGGCGAAGATTGACTGAAGCTTTCTTT. This gives the protein CASSLGQGRRLTEAFF.

The V gene is TRBV5-1, the J gene TRBJ2-5; TRBD2 matches at 15 bases. CDR3 length: 17 residues. Germline V gene lookup returns CDR1 SGHRS and CDR2 YFSETQ. V lost 2 bases, J lost 2 bases, and 4 bases stayed unmatched. CDR3: CASSFYGLAGGQETQYF. CDR3 DNA: TGCGCCAGCAGCTTCTACGGACTAGCGGGAGGGCAAGAGACCCAGTACTTC.

The CDR3 reads CASGTGKNEQFF. DNA for the CDR3: TGTGCCAGCGGGACAGGGAAAAATGAGCAGTTCTTC. V and J are TRBV3-1 (or the pseudogene TRBV3-2) and TRBJ2-1, with TRBD1 matching over 9 bases. The CDR3 contains 12 residues. After removal of 8 bases from V and 7 bases from J, the junction contained 3 bases not matched to a gene. Germline lookup yields CDR1 LGHDT and CDR2 YNNKEL (reference sequence).

This clone occurred once. The rearrangement uses TRBV18 and TRBJ2-5, with 9 bases matching TRBD1. Germline CDR1 KGHSH, CDR2 LQKENI. The CDR3 is 15 residues long. The V and J ends lost 6 bases and 5 bases, in that order; junction bases with no gene match: 10. The CDR3 DNA is TGTGCCAGCTCTCTCAGGACAGGGGTAGTTGAGACCCAGTACTTC. It specifies CASSLRTGVVETQYF.

CDR3 sequence (DNA): TGTGCCACCGGGACTAGCGGGAGTGCGGGGGAGACCCAGTACTTC. Translating gives CATGTSGSAGETQYF. The rearrangement links TRBV5-4 to TRBJ2-5, with 14 bases identical to TRBD2. V lost 9 bases to trimming and J lost 5 bases; unmatched junction nucleotides: 9. The CDR3 extends over 15 amino acids. CDR1 and CDR2 from the germline V gene are SGHNT and YYREEE (reference sequence).

The J gene is TRBJ2-3, the V gene TRBV5-1; tentatively, D is TRBD1 (6 bases). V gave up 4 bases and J gave up 6 bases, with 18 bases separating them. Germline V gives CDR1 SGHRS, CDR2 YFSETQ. The CDR3 is 15 residues long. The CDR3 sequence: CASSPQGTVGDTQYF. DNA for the CDR3: TGCGCCAGCAGCCCGCAGGGGACCGTGGGGGATACGCAGTATTTT.

The chain links TRBV7-6 to TRBJ2-7; TRBD1 is a possible D gene (6 bases). Per germline, CDR1 SGHVS and CDR2 FNYEAQ. The CDR3 has 15 residues. V was cut by 4 bases and J by 0 bases, with 13 bases left in between. CDR3 DNA sequence: TGTGCCAGCAGCTCGCTCCGGGACAACTCCTACGAGCAGTACTTC. Residues: CASSSLRDNSYEQYF.